This T cell receptor beta chain was captured in a study of shared clonotypes between healthy human individuals. The study's findings and limits: Compared with memory subsets, naive subsets generally had larger estimated richness. Relative to clonotypes present in all four donors, those not shared had lower generation probabilities. Among donors, clonotype sharing was expected to be affected by sequencing depth.

Every contributor of samples was a Caucasian grown-up residing in Nashville, Tennessee. In regard to this clone: Its antigen is still unknown.

TCRdb keeps only in-frame clones here, not all; method: immunoSEQ multiplex PCR. The repertoire holds 2,500,000 or so clones, with roughly nine tenths as singletons. Trimming shortened V by 7 bases and J by 5 bases, and 17 bases separated the two germline ends. The CDR3 spans 14 residues. Germline V gene sequence: CDR1 SNHLY, CDR2 FYNNEI. This sequence joins TRBV2 and TRBJ1-1; possibly TRBD1 for D (6 bases). The receptor was isolated from a man aged 18 to 29 in good health. The sample was naive CD4+ T cells sorted from blood. Subset reported: CD45RA+ positively selected. CDR3 sequence reads: CASILSGVSTEAFF. In DNA form, the CDR3 reads TGTGCCAGCATTCTCTCAGGGGTTTCTACTGAAGCTTTCTTT.